The rows below give T cell receptor beta chains drawn from one sample of a study of T cell repertoires in cytomegalovirus infection. TCRdb re-derived calls from the reads in MiXCR, one entry per CDR3 protein. The sample carries some 100,000 distinct CDR3 sequences, under 25% recorded once. The specimen was CD8+ T cells from PBMCs. The receptors derive from a human donor in good health (CMV status not recorded). Some clones in this sample may be carry-over from other donors' samples. Each CDR3 is given with its conserved first and last residue. Each record gives: J gene, D gene, V gene, clone size, CDR3 protein, CDR3 DNA. A D gene is named only where the DNA matches it firmly. Some rows have no size entry. The others give once, few or many, or a class for an expanded clone.

j_gene: TRBJ2-1
d_gene: -
v_gene: TRBV28
abundance: -
CDR3aa: CASSSLAYNEQFF
CDR3nt: TGTGCCAGCAGTTCCCTCGCCTACAATGAGCAGTTCTTC

j_gene: TRBJ2-7
d_gene: -
v_gene: TRBV5-6
abundance: -
CDR3aa: CASSLGQWEVSYEQYF
CDR3nt: TGTGCCAGCAGCTTGGGGCAGTGGGAAGTGTCCTACGAGCAGTACTTC

j_gene: TRBJ2-3
d_gene: -
v_gene: TRBV5-8
abundance: -
CDR3aa: CASRGTDTDTQYF
CDR3nt: TGTGCCAGCAGGGGGACGGACACAGATACGCAGTATTTT

j_gene: TRBJ2-2
d_gene: -
v_gene: TRBV9
abundance: few
CDR3aa: CASSATVNGELFF
CDR3nt: TGTGCCAGCAGCGCTACAGTCAACGGGGAGCTGTTTTTT

j_gene: TRBJ2-1
d_gene: -
v_gene: TRBV19
abundance: -
CDR3aa: CASSINLRNEQFF
CDR3nt: TGTGCCAGTAGTATTAACCTTAGGAATGAGCAGTTCTTC

j_gene: TRBJ2-1
d_gene: TRBD2
v_gene: TRBV7-6
abundance: many
CDR3aa: CASSSAGGGLGWNEQFF
CDR3nt: TGTGCCAGCAGCTCAGCGGGGGGGGGCCTGGGTTGGAATGAGCAGTTCTTC

j_gene: TRBJ1-3
d_gene: TRBD1
v_gene: TRBV28
abundance: -
CDR3aa: CASSPSRTGWYGNTIYF
CDR3nt: TGTGCCAGCAGTCCGAGCAGGACAGGGTGGTATGGAAACACCATATATTTT

j_gene: TRBJ2-5
d_gene: TRBD1
v_gene: TRBV7-9
abundance: few
CDR3aa: CASSSRTGGQETQYF
CDR3nt: TGTGCCAGCAGCTCTCGGACAGGAGGACAAGAGACCCAGTACTTC

j_gene: TRBJ1-1
d_gene: -
v_gene: TRBV28
abundance: -
CDR3aa: CASSFDDSEMNTEAFF
CDR3nt: TGTGCCAGCAGTTTTGACGACAGCGAGATGAACACTGAAGCTTTCTTT

j_gene: TRBJ2-1
d_gene: -
v_gene: TRBV3-1
abundance: -
CDR3aa: CDSSQDGLWRDSYNEQFF
CDR3nt: TGTGACAGCAGCCAAGATGGGTTATGGCGGGACTCCTACAATGAGCAGTTCTTC

j_gene: TRBJ1-2
d_gene: -
v_gene: TRBV6-2/TRBV6-3
abundance: few
CDR3aa: CASTPDNRHGYTF
CDR3nt: TGTGCCAGCACCCCTGACAATCGCCATGGCTACACCTTC

j_gene: TRBJ2-6
d_gene: -
v_gene: TRBV9
abundance: many
CDR3aa: CASSVGSGANVLTF
CDR3nt: TGTGCCAGCAGCGTGGGCTCTGGGGCCAACGTCCTGACTTTC

j_gene: TRBJ2-5
d_gene: -
v_gene: TRBV7-9
abundance: few
CDR3aa: CASSLARATRETQYF
CDR3nt: TGTGCCAGCAGCTTAGCGCGGGCGACGCGAGAGACCCAGTACTTC

j_gene: TRBJ1-1
d_gene: -
v_gene: TRBV29-1
abundance: -
CDR3aa: CSVETRDTEAFF
CDR3nt: TGCAGCGTTGAAACAAGGGATACTGAAGCTTTCTTT

j_gene: TRBJ2-6
d_gene: -
v_gene: TRBV6-6
abundance: -
CDR3aa: CASSPLFRTSGANVLTF
CDR3nt: TGTGCCAGCAGTCCCCTGTTCAGGACCTCTGGGGCCAACGTCCTGACTTTC

j_gene: TRBJ2-5
d_gene: -
v_gene: TRBV5-6
abundance: -
CDR3aa: CASSLAVRRETQYF
CDR3nt: TGTGCCAGCAGCTTGGCCGTGCGGAGAGAGACCCAGTACTTC

j_gene: TRBJ2-7
d_gene: -
v_gene: TRBV11-1
abundance: many
CDR3aa: CASSYLASYEQYF
CDR3nt: TGTGCCAGCAGCTACCTCGCCTCCTACGAGCAGTACTTC

j_gene: TRBJ2-7
d_gene: TRBD1
v_gene: TRBV7-4
abundance: -
CDR3aa: CASSQEGGFTYEQYF
CDR3nt: TGTGCCAGCAGCCAAGAAGGGGGCTTTACCTACGAGCAGTACTTC

j_gene: TRBJ2-7
d_gene: -
v_gene: TRBV6-2/TRBV6-3
abundance: many
CDR3aa: CASSPLASEQYF
CDR3nt: TGTGCCAGCAGCCCGTTAGCCTCCGAGCAGTACTTC

j_gene: TRBJ2-1
d_gene: -
v_gene: TRBV27
abundance: many
CDR3aa: CASSLSVGDSYNEQFF
CDR3nt: TGTGCCAGCAGTTTATCGGTGGGGGACTCCTACAATGAGCAGTTCTTC

j_gene: TRBJ1-1
d_gene: TRBD1
v_gene: TRBV6-6
abundance: -
CDR3aa: CASRRTGDLNTEAFF
CDR3nt: TGTGCCAGCAGGAGGACAGGGGACTTGAACACTGAAGCTTTCTTT

j_gene: TRBJ2-7
d_gene: TRBD1
v_gene: TRBV28
abundance: -
CDR3aa: CASSPLSEQGAEEQYF
CDR3nt: TGTGCCAGCAGTCCCCTTTCTGAACAGGGGGCAGAAGAGCAGTACTTC

j_gene: TRBJ1-2
d_gene: -
v_gene: TRBV7-4
abundance: many
CDR3aa: CASSLYFRENYGYTF
CDR3nt: TGTGCCAGCAGCTTATATTTTCGGGAGAACTATGGCTACACCTTC

j_gene: TRBJ2-3
d_gene: TRBD2
v_gene: TRBV6-2/TRBV6-3
abundance: few
CDR3aa: CASSYSERGTRTDTQYF
CDR3nt: TGTGCCAGCAGTTACTCGGAGCGGGGGACCCGCACAGATACGCAGTATTTT

j_gene: TRBJ2-1
d_gene: TRBD2
v_gene: TRBV3-1
abundance: -
CDR3aa: CASSQGLAGGDYNEQFF
CDR3nt: TGTGCCAGCAGCCAAGGACTAGCGGGAGGGGATTACAATGAGCAGTTCTTC

j_gene: TRBJ2-7
d_gene: -
v_gene: TRBV7-2
abundance: many
CDR3aa: CASVSGANEQYF
CDR3nt: TGTGCCAGCGTCTCAGGGGCGAACGAGCAGTACTTC

j_gene: TRBJ2-2
d_gene: -
v_gene: TRBV5-6
abundance: -
CDR3aa: CASSYLDSQGTGELFF
CDR3nt: TGTGCCAGCAGCTACCTCGACAGCCAGGGAACCGGGGAGCTGTTTTTT

j_gene: TRBJ2-7
d_gene: -
v_gene: TRBV6-5
abundance: -
CDR3aa: CASSYSPPEGQSSYEQYF
CDR3nt: TGTGCCAGCAGTTACTCCCCACCGGAGGGTCAGAGCTCCTACGAGCAGTACTTC

j_gene: TRBJ1-2
d_gene: -
v_gene: TRBV10-3
abundance: many
CDR3aa: CAISEFSQDGYTF
CDR3nt: TGTGCCATCAGTGAATTCAGCCAGGATGGCTACACCTTC

j_gene: TRBJ1-4
d_gene: -
v_gene: TRBV28
abundance: few
CDR3aa: CASSTGEKLFF
CDR3nt: TGTGCCAGCAGCACAGGGGAAAAACTGTTTTTT

j_gene: TRBJ2-1
d_gene: -
v_gene: TRBV11-2
abundance: -
CDR3aa: CASSQSPEQSF
CDR3nt: TGTGCCAGCAGCCAGTCGCCTGAGCAGTCCTTC

j_gene: TRBJ2-3
d_gene: -
v_gene: TRBV2
abundance: -
CDR3aa: CASKGTGLTDTQYF
CDR3nt: TGTGCCAGCAAGGGCACAGGTCTGACAGATACGCAGTATTTT

j_gene: TRBJ2-7
d_gene: TRBD1
v_gene: TRBV7-8
abundance: many
CDR3aa: CASSSGTGDGEQYF
CDR3nt: TGTGCCAGCAGTTCGGGGACAGGGGATGGCGAGCAGTACTTC

j_gene: TRBJ1-4
d_gene: -
v_gene: TRBV20-1
abundance: -
CDR3aa: CSARRVGHEKLFF
CDR3nt: TGCAGTGCCCGACGGGTGGGCCACGAAAAACTGTTTTTT

j_gene: TRBJ1-1
d_gene: TRBD1
v_gene: TRBV7-9
abundance: -
CDR3aa: CASRPRTGGTEAFF
CDR3nt: TGTGCCAGCAGACCCCGGACAGGTGGAACTGAAGCTTTCTTT

j_gene: TRBJ2-7
d_gene: -
v_gene: TRBV29-1
abundance: few
CDR3aa: CSVVAYEQYF
CDR3nt: TGCAGCGTTGTAGCGTACGAGCAGTACTTC

j_gene: TRBJ2-3
d_gene: TRBD2
v_gene: TRBV6-6
abundance: many
CDR3aa: CASSYSGGSETDTQYF
CDR3nt: TGTGCCAGCAGTTACTCGGGGGGGAGTGAAACAGATACGCAGTATTTT

j_gene: TRBJ1-1
d_gene: TRBD1
v_gene: TRBV6-5
abundance: few
CDR3aa: CASILGTGSTEAFF
CDR3nt: TGTGCCAGCATCTTAGGGACAGGGAGTACTGAAGCTTTCTTT

j_gene: TRBJ1-6
d_gene: TRBD1
v_gene: TRBV7-3
abundance: -
CDR3aa: CASSREAGGSYNSPLHF
CDR3nt: TGTGCCAGCAGCCGGGAGGCAGGGGGCTCCTATAATTCACCCCTCCACTTT

j_gene: TRBJ1-2
d_gene: -
v_gene: TRBV29-1
abundance: -
CDR3aa: CSTTGTDGYTF
CDR3nt: TGCAGTACCACAGGGACGGATGGCTACACCTTC

j_gene: TRBJ1-5
d_gene: TRBD1
v_gene: TRBV6-2/TRBV6-3
abundance: -
CDR3aa: CASSSGQGEQPQHF
CDR3nt: TGTGCCAGCAGTTCCGGACAGGGTGAACAGCCCCAGCATTTT

j_gene: TRBJ2-3
d_gene: -
v_gene: TRBV20-1
abundance: -
CDR3aa: CSVLLSDGDTQYF
CDR3nt: TGCAGTGTTCTCCTGTCTGACGGGGATACGCAGTATTTT

j_gene: TRBJ2-7
d_gene: TRBD1
v_gene: TRBV7-8
abundance: many
CDR3aa: CASSGANRGAYEQYF
CDR3nt: TGTGCCAGCAGCGGAGCTAACAGGGGGGCCTACGAGCAGTACTTC

j_gene: TRBJ1-2
d_gene: TRBD1
v_gene: TRBV4-3
abundance: few
CDR3aa: CASSQSGSGTDGYTF
CDR3nt: TGCGCCAGCAGCCAGTCAGGGAGTGGGACAGATGGCTACACCTTC

j_gene: TRBJ2-7
d_gene: -
v_gene: TRBV7-8
abundance: -
CDR3aa: CASSLDNYEQYF
CDR3nt: TGTGCCAGCAGCTTAGATAACTACGAGCAGTACTTC

j_gene: TRBJ2-5
d_gene: TRBD2
v_gene: TRBV7-2
abundance: many
CDR3aa: CASRVAGGGETQYF
CDR3nt: TGTGCCAGCCGGGTAGCGGGAGGGGGAGAGACCCAGTACTTC

j_gene: TRBJ2-5
d_gene: TRBD2
v_gene: TRBV28
abundance: many
CDR3aa: CASSYRASGGETQYF
CDR3nt: TGTGCCAGCAGCTACCGGGCTAGCGGGGGGGAGACCCAGTACTTC

j_gene: TRBJ2-1
d_gene: TRBD2
v_gene: TRBV6-1
abundance: many
CDR3aa: CASSEWASGTNNEQFF
CDR3nt: TGTGCCAGCAGTGAATGGGCTAGCGGGACGAACAATGAGCAGTTCTTC

j_gene: TRBJ1-3
d_gene: -
v_gene: TRBV12-3/TRBV12-4
abundance: few
CDR3aa: CASTLTGSSGNTIYF
CDR3nt: TGTGCCAGCACCCTCACAGGGAGCTCTGGAAACACCATATATTTT

j_gene: TRBJ2-3
d_gene: -
v_gene: TRBV30
abundance: -
CDR3aa: CAWTTSWATDTQYF
CDR3nt: TGTGCCTGGACAACTAGTTGGGCTACAGATACGCAGTATTTT

j_gene: TRBJ2-5
d_gene: -
v_gene: TRBV7-2
abundance: many
CDR3aa: CASSLDGQETQYF
CDR3nt: TGTGCCAGCAGCTTAGACGGACAAGAGACCCAGTACTTC

j_gene: TRBJ2-6
d_gene: TRBD1
v_gene: TRBV5-1
abundance: few
CDR3aa: CASSYTGVGANVLTF
CDR3nt: TGCGCCAGCAGTTATACAGGGGTTGGGGCCAACGTCCTGACTTTC

j_gene: TRBJ2-1
d_gene: -
v_gene: TRBV5-1
abundance: -
CDR3aa: CASSLLEYEQFF
CDR3nt: TGCGCCAGCAGCCTACTGGAGTATGAGCAGTTCTTC